This T cell receptor beta chain was recovered during a study of immune evolution from preneoplasia to lung adenocarcinoma. Turning to the study itself: HLA loss of heterozygosity: approximately 7.5% AIS, about 15% MIA, 30% to 35% ADC, none AAH.

The method was immunoSEQ multiplex PCR; TCRdb's version includes in-frame clones alone and lacks a portion of them. The sample holds over 3,500 clones, 76% seen once. CDR1 and CDR2 from the germline V gene are ENHRY and SYGVKD. CDR3 length: 14 residues. Study outcomes and limitations: Later-stage lesions seemingly showed higher T cell density and diversity than normal lung.

Notes on this clone: Antigen: not known. At one of its ends the junction is not consistent with the germline gene, which may arise from a read error.

Between the mid-2010s and the late 2010s, patients underwent resection in Japan or China. Macro-dissection enriched premalignant or tumor cells before nucleic acid extraction. V is TRBV10-3 and J is TRBJ2-1, with 7 bases fitting TRBD2. Sequencing used FFPE minimally invasive lung adenocarcinoma tissue. This clonotype was sampled from a person between 65 and 80 years old with lung adenocarcinoma. CDR3 coding DNA: TGTGCCATCAATGAGCGGGACTCCTACAATGAGCAGTTCTTC. Translation gives CAINERDSYNEQFF.